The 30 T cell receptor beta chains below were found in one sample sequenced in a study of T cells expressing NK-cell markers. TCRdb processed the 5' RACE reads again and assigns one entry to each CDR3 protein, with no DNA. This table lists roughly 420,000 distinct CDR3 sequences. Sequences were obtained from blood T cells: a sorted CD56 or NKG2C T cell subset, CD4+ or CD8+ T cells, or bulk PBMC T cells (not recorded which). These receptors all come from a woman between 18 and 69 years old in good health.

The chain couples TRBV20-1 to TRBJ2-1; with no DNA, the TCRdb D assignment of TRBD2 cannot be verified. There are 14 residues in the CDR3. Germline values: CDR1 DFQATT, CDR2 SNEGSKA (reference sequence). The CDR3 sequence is CSEGKGLAGGEQFF.

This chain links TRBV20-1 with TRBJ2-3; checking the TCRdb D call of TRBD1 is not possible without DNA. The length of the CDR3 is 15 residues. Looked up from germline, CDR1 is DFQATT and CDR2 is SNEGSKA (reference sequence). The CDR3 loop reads CSARGTLTSTDTQYF.

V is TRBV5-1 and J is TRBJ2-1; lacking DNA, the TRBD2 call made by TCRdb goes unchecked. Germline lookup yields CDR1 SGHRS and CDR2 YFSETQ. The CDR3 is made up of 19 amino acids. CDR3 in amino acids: CASSLVGLAGPGSYNEQFF.

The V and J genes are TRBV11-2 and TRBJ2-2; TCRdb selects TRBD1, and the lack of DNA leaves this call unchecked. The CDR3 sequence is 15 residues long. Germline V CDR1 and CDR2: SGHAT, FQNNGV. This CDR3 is CASRLKTGTRGELFF.

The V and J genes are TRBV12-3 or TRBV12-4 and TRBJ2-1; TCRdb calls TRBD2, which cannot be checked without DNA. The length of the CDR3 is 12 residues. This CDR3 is CASSRLATEQFF.

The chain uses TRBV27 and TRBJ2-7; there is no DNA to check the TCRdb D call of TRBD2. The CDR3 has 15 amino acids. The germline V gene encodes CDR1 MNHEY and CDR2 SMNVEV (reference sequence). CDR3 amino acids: CASSFGLAVTYEQYF.

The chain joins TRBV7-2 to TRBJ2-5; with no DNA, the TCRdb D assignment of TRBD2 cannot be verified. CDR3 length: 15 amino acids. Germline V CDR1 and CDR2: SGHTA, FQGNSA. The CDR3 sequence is CASSFSPSGRETQYF.

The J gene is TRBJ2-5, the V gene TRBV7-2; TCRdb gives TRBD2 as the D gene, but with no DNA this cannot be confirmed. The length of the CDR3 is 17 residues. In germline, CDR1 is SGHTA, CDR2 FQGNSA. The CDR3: CASSPQRLAGYQETQYF.

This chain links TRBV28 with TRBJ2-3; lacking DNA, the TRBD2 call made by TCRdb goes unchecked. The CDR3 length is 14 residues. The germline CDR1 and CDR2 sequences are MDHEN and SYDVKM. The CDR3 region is CASSLTGGRDTQYF.

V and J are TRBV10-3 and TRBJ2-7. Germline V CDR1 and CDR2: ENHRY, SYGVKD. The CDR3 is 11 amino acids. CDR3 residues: CAISELGEQYF.

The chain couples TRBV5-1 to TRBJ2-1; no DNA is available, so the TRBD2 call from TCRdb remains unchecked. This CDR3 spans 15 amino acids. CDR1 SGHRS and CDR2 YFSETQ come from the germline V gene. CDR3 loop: CASSLGLARRNEQFF. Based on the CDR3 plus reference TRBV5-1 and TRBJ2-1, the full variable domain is KAGVTQTPRYLIKTRGQQVTLSCSPISGHRSVSWYQQTPGQGLQFLFEYFSETQRNKGNFPGRFSGRQFSNSRSEMNVSTLELGDSALYLCASSLGLARRNEQFFGPGTRLTVL.

CDR3: CASSSRLLQTDTQYF. The chain couples TRBV5-1 to TRBJ2-3; TCRdb lists TRBD2, though no DNA is available to test this call. The CDR3 runs to 15 residues. The germline CDR1 and CDR2 sequences are SGHRS and YFSETQ. Full variable domain (outside the CDR3, taken from reference TRBV5-1 and TRBJ2-3): KAGVTQTPRYLIKTRGQQVTLSCSPISGHRSVSWYQQTPGQGLQFLFEYFSETQRNKGNFPGRFSGRQFSNSRSEMNVSTLELGDSALYLCASSSRLLQTDTQYFGPGTRLTVL.

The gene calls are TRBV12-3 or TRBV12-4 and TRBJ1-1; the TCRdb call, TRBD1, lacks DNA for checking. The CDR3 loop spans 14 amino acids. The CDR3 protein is CASCPGASGTEAFF.

The CDR3: CASSLLGTGGQETQYF. The chain employs TRBV27 and TRBJ2-5; TCRdb names TRBD1, which stays unverified in the absence of DNA. CDR1 and CDR2 (germline): MNHEY, SMNVEV (reference sequence). CDR3 length: 16 amino acids.

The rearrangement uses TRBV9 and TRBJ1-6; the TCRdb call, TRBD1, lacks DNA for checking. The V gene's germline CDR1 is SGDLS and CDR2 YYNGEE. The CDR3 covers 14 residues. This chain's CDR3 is CASGDSPYNSPLHF.

The chain's CDR3 is CASSQGWTEAFF. The chain is built from TRBV14 and TRBJ1-1. Germline V gene sequence: CDR1 SGHDN, CDR2 FVKESK. This CDR3 has 12 amino acids.

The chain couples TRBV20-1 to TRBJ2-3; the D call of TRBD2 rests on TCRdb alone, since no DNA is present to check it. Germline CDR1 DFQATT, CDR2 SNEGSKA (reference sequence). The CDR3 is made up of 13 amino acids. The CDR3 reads CSAGLAGEDTQYF.

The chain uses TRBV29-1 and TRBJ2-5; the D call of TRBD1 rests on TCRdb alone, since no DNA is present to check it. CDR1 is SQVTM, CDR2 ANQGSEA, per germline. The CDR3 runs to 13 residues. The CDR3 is CSFNRSPEETQYF.

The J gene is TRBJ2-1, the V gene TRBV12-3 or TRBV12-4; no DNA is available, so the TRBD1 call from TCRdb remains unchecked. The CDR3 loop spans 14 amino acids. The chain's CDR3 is CASSLDRLNNEQFF.

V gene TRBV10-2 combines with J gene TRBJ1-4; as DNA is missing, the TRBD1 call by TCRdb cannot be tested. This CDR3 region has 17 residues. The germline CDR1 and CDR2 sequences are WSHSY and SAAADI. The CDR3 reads CASSEGPHRVGNEKLFF.

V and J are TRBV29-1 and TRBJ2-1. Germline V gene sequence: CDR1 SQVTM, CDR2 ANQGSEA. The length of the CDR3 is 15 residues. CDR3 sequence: CSGSTPGGPYNEQFF.

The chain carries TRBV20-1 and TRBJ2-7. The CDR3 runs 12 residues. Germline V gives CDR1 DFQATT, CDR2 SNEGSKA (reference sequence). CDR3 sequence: CSAFDGSYEQYF.

This chain's CDR3 is CASSRVSGDTQYF. This chain uses TRBV28 with TRBJ2-3. CDR1 and CDR2 from the germline V gene are MDHEN and SYDVKM. The CDR3 is made up of 13 amino acids.

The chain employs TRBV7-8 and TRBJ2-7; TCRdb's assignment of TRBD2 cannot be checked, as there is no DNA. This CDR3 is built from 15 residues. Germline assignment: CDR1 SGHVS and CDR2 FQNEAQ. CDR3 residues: CASSTSQRGSYEQYF.

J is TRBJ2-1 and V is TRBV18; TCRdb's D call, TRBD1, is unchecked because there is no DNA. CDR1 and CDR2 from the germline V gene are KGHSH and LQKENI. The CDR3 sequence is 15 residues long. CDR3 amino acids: CASSPRRGAYNEQFF.

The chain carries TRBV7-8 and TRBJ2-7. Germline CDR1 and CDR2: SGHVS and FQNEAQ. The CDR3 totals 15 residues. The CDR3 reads CASSQRQRRSYEQYF.

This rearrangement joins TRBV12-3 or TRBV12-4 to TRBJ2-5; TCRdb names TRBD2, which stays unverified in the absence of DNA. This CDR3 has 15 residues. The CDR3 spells CASSQTSGGAETQYF.

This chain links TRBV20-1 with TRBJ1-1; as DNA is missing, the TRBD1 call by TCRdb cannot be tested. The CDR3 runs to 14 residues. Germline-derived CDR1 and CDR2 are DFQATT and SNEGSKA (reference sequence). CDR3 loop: CSATDRGRVLGAFF.

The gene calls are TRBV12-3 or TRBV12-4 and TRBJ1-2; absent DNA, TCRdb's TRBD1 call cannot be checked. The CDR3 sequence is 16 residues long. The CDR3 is CASSLSRGIRAYGYTF.

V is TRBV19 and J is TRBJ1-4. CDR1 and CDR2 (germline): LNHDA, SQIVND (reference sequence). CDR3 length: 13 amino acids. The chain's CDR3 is CASSIADGEKLFF.